This T cell receptor (beta chain) emerged from a study of T cell changes during pregnancy in multiple sclerosis. The data were produced by immunoSEQ multiplex PCR, yet TCRdb's version contains in-frame clones alone and is incomplete. The sample carries roughly 30,000 clones, over 75% recorded once. Germline V lookup: CDR1 KGHSH, CDR2 LQKENI. Trimming took 4 bases from V and 1 from J, leaving 9 bases between them. The CDR3 has 14 amino acids. V usage is TRBV18 and J usage is TRBJ2-3; D is possibly TRBD1 (6 bases). Material: CD8+ T cells from peripheral blood mononuclear cells, obtained after pregnancy. The source of this sequence is a female donor with multiple sclerosis, enrolled in a pregnancy study. The CDR3 sequence is CASSLGAGTDTQYF. CDR3 DNA: TGTGCCAGCTCACTGGGGGCGGGCACAGATACGCAGTATTTT.